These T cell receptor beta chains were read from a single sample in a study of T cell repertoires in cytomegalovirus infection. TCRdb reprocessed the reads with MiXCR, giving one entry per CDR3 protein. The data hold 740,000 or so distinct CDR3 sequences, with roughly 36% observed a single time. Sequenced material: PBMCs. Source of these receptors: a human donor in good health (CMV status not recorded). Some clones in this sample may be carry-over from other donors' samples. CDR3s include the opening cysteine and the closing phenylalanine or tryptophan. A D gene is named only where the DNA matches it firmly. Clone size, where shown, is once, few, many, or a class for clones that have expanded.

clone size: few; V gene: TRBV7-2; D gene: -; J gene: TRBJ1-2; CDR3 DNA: TGTGCCAGCAGCTTAGCGGTAGGAAACGGCTACACCTTC; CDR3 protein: CASSLAVGNGYTF
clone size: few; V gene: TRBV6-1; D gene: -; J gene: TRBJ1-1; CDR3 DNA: TGTGCCAGCAGCTACGCAGGGAAGGGAGAAGCTTTCTTT; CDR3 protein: CASSYAGKGEAFF
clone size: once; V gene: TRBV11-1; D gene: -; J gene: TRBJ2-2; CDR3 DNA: TGTGCCAGCAGCCCTCTCCCCCACCGGGAGCTGTTTTTT; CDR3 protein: CASSPLPHRELFF
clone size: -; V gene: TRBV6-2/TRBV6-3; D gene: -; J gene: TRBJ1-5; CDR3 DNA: TGTGCCAGCAGTTACGGGGTAGGCCCGACCAATCAGCCCCAGCATTTT; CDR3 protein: CASSYGVGPTNQPQHF
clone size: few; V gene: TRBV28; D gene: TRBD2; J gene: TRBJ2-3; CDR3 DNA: TGTGCCAGCAGTTTAGTAGCGGGGAAACCAGATACGCAGTATTTT; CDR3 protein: CASSLVAGKPDTQYF
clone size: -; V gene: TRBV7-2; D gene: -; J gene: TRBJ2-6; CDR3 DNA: TGTGCCAGCAGTACTAGGAGTGGGGCCAACGTCCTGACTTTC; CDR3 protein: CASSTRSGANVLTF
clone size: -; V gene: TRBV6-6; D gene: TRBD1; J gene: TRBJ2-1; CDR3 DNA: TGTGCCAGCACCCCGACAGGGCCGCCCCATGAGCAGTTCTTC; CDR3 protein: CASTPTGPPHEQFF
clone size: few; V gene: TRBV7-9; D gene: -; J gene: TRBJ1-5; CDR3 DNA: TGTGCCAGCAGCTTAAACACGGGGCAGCCCCAGCATTTT; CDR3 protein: CASSLNTGQPQHF
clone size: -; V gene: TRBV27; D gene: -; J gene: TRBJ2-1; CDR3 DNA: TGTGCCAGCAGCCTAACTAGCTTTAATGAGCAGTTCTTC; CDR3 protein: CASSLTSFNEQFF
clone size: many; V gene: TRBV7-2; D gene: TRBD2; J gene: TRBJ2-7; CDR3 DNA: TGTGCCAGCAGCTACTTAAGCGGGAGAAACTACGAGCAGTACTTC; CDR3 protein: CASSYLSGRNYEQYF
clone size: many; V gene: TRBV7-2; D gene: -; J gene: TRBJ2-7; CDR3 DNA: TGTGCCAGCAGCTTAGTACCGGGCAATAAGGCCTACGAGCAGTACTTC; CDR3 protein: CASSLVPGNKAYEQYF